This TCR beta chain was captured by sequencing in a study of immune cell composition in non-small cell lung cancer. Whole-study results and caveats: In adenocarcinoma, maximal tumour-associated clone frequency tracked TIL tumour reactivity.

V was shortened by 7 bases and J by 2 bases, with 24 bases between the two germline ends. CDR3 length equals 18 residues. CDR1 MDHEN and CDR2 SYDVKM come from the germline V gene. The data were produced by immunoSEQ multiplex PCR, yet TCRdb's version contains in-frame clones alone and is incomplete. The sample holds a few thousand clones, roughly 72% seen once. About this clone: Antigen specificity is unknown.

The chain is built from TRBV28 and TRBJ2-1; a possible D gene is TRBD2 (5 bases). Material: lung tumor tissue. The sequence came from a human donor with non-small cell lung cancer. The CDR3: CASTSPRYAGTAYNEQFF. The CDR3, as DNA: TGTGCCAGCACCTCCCCTCGGTACGCGGGTACTGCCTACAATGAGCAGTTCTTC. The variable domain in full, completed from reference TRBV28 and TRBJ2-1, reads DVKVTQSSRYLVKRTGEKVFLECVQDMDHENMFWYRQDPGLGLRLIYFSYDVKMKEKGDIPEGYSVSREKKERFSLILESASTNQTSMYLCASTSPRYAGTAYNEQFFGPGTRLTVL.